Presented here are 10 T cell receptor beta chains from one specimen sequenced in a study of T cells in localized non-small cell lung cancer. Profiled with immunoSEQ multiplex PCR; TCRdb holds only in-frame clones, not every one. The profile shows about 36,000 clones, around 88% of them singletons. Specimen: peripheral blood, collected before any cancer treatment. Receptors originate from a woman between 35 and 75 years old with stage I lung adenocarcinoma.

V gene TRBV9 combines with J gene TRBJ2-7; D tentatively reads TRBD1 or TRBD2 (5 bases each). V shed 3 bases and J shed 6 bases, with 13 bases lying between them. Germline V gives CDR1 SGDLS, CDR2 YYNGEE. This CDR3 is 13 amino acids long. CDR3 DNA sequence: TGTGCCAGCAGCGGCCCGCAGGGACGCGAGCAGTACTTC. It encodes CASSGPQGREQYF.

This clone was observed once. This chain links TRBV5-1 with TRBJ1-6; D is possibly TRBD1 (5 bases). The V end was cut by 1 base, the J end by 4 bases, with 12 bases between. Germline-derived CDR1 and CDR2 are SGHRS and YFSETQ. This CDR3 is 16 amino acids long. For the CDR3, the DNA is TGCGCCAGCAGCTTGCAGGGCCAACCGTATAATTCACCCCTCCACTTT. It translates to CASSLQGQPYNSPLHF.

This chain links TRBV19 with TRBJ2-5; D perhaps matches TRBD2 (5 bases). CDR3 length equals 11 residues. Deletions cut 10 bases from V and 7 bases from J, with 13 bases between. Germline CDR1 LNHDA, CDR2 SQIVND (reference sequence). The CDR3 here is CATKLGWTQYF. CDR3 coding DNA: TGTGCCACAAAACTAGGTTGGACCCAGTACTTC.

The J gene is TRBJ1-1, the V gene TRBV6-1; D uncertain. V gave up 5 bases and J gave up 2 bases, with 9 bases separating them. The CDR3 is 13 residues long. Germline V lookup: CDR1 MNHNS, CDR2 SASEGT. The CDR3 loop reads CASSPPYNTEAFF. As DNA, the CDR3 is TGTGCCAGCAGTCCCCCGTACAACACTGAAGCTTTCTTT.

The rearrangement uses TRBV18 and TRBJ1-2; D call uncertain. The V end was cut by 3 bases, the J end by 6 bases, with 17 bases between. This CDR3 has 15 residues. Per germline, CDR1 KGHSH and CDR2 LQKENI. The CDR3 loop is CASSPVVGGWNGYTF. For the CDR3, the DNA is TGTGCCAGCTCACCCGTAGTCGGAGGGTGGAATGGCTACACCTTC.

CDR3 in amino acids: CASSRSPGLTVPRGYTF. CDR3 coding DNA: TGTGCCAGCTCACGGTCTCCCGGGCTTACAGTCCCTCGAGGCTACACCTTC. The genes are TRBV18 and TRBJ1-2; no firm D call. This CDR3 region has 17 residues. Trimming took 4 bases from V and 8 from J, leaving 26 bases between them. Per germline, CDR1 KGHSH and CDR2 LQKENI.

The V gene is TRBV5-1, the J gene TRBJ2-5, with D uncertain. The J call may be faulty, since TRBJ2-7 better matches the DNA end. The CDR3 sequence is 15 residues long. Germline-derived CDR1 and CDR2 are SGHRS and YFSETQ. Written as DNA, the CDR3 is TGCGCCAGCAGCTCCAGTCCGACTGGAACCTACGAGCAGTACTTC. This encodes CASSSSPTGTYEQYF.

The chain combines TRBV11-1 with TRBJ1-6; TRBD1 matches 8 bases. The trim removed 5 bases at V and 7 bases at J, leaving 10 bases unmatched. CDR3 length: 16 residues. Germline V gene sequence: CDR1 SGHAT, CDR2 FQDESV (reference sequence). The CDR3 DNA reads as TGTGCCAGCAGCCCTAGTGTGAGGACAGGGAATTCACCCCTCCACTTT. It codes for CASSPSVRTGNSPLHF.

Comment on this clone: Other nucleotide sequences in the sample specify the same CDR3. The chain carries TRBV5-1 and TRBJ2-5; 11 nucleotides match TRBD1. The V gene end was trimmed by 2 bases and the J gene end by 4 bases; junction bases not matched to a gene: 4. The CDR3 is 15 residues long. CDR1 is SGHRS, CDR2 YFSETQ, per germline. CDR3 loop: CASSLGQGAGETQYF. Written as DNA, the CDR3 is TGCGCCAGCAGCTTAGGACAGGGGGCTGGAGAGACCCAGTACTTC.

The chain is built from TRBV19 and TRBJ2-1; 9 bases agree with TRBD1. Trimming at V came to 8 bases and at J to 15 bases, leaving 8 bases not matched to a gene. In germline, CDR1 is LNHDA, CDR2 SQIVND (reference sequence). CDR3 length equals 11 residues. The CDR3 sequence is CASGQGPPMFF. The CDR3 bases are TGTGCCAGTGGACAGGGGCCGCCGATGTTCTTC.